The entry that follows covers one TCR beta chain sequence. V lost 5 bases, J lost 1 base, and 20 bases lay in between. This CDR3 comprises 16 residues. Germline values: CDR1 GTSNPN, CDR2 SVGIG (reference sequence). The data derive from a study of Tregs in tolerant kidney transplant recipients. Sequencing was performed with immunoSEQ multiplex PCR; in TCRdb, only in-frame clones are kept and a portion is missing. The repertoire holds roughly 3,900 clones, with 75% to 90% as singletons. This material consisted of Tregs from blood, taken before the transplant. The chain combines TRBV30 with TRBJ1-1, with D perhaps TRBD1 (5 bases). The clonotype comes from a human donor who received a combined kidney and bone marrow transplant. The CDR3 DNA is TGTGCCTGGGCGGCGGGGGACCCTTTCCCGAACACTGAAGCTTTCTTT. This codes for CAWAAGDPFPNTEAFF. The full variable domain, in which reference TRBV30 and TRBJ1-1 provide the parts outside the CDR3, is SQTIHQWPATLVQPVGSPLSLECTVEGTSNPNLYWYRQAAGRGLQLLFYSVGIGQISSEVPQNLSASRPQDRQFILSSKKLLLSDSGFYLCAWAAGDPFPNTEAFFGQGTRLTVV.